One sample yielded the 10 T cell receptor beta chains listed below, sequenced in a study of blood T cell repertoires in COVID-19. Repertoires were generated with immunoSEQ multiplex PCR, while TCRdb's copy carries only in-frame clones and drops some. Here the sample spans 210,000 or so clones, 65% to 90% being singletons. The sequencing sample was made of PBMCs or T cells enriched from blood (not recorded which). These receptors originate from a woman aged 45-59 years with acute COVID-19.

The sample holds a few counts of this clone. This sequence joins TRBV10-3 and TRBJ2-2; perhaps TRBD2 as D (6 bases). Trimming stripped 10 bases from V and 3 bases from J, with 18 bases between. The germline V gene encodes CDR1 ENHRY and CDR2 SYGVKD. The CDR3 loop spans 15 amino acids. CDR3 sequence reads: CATWSGRGDTGELFF. CDR3 bases: TGTGCCACCTGGTCCGGGCGGGGCGACACCGGGGAGCTGTTTTTT.

This clone has a single count. The rearrangement links TRBV6-5 to TRBJ1-1; D uncertain. The germline V gene encodes CDR1 MNHEY and CDR2 SVGAGI. The CDR3 has 14 amino acids. The V end was cut by 2 bases, the J end by 2 bases, with 9 bases between. CDR3 in DNA: TGTGCCAGCAGTTACGGGCAGCCAAACACTGAAGCTTTCTTT. Translated: CASSYGQPNTEAFF.

The CDR3 region is CASSAAGSLREQYF. CDR3 nucleotides: TGTGCCAGCAGCGCCGCGGGGTCTCTTCGGGAGCAGTACTTC. The V and J genes are TRBV9 and TRBJ2-7; tentative D call: TRBD2 (6 bases). V was pared by 3 bases and J by 7 bases, with 17 bases between. Per germline, CDR1 SGDLS and CDR2 YYNGEE. The CDR3 extends over 14 amino acids.

This chain joins TRBV4-2 and TRBJ2-7; maybe TRBD1 (5 bases). CDR1 LGHNA and CDR2 YNFKEQ come from the germline V gene. The ends were cut back, 7 bases at V and 5 bases at J, with 12 bases in the middle. The CDR3 covers 12 residues. CDR3 nucleotides: TGTGCCAGCAAAGGGGTTCAAAACGAGCAGTACTTC. This sequence encodes CASKGVQNEQYF.

V is TRBV6-2 or TRBV6-3 and J is TRBJ1-6; TRBD1 is a possible D gene (6 bases). CDR1 is MNHEY and CDR2 is SVGEGT in the germline V gene. V was cut by 6 bases and J by 3 bases, with 12 bases left in between. CDR3 size: 15 residues. CDR3 sequence (DNA): TGTGCCAGCAGCAACGGACAGAACTATAATTCACCCCTCCACTTT. Translated, it gives CASSNGQNYNSPLHF.

The genes are TRBV20-1 and TRBJ2-7; 7 bases are a match to TRBD2. The CDR3 is 15 amino acids. Germline V lookup: CDR1 DFQATT, CDR2 SNEGSKA (reference sequence). The J segment lost 2 bases and the V segment lost 3 bases, leaving 10 bases of the junction unmatched. The DNA for the CDR3 is TGCAGTGCTAGTGATCCGGGACTACCAACCTACGAGCAGTACTTC. Protein product: CSASDPGLPTYEQYF.

This sequence joins TRBV20-1 and TRBJ1-4; maybe TRBD1 (5 bases). Trimming pared 3 bases from V and 5 bases from J, leaving 10 bases between. Germline CDR1 DFQATT, CDR2 SNEGSKA (reference sequence). The CDR3 covers 13 residues. The CDR3 nucleotides read TGCAGTGCTAGTCTGGGGGGGAATGAAAAACTGTTTTTT. It translates to CSASLGGNEKLFF.

J is TRBJ2-6 and V is TRBV11-2, with 7 bases aligning to TRBD1. There are 16 residues in the CDR3. Germline V gives CDR1 SGHAT, CDR2 FQNNGV. Losses at the gene ends were 5 bases for V and 2 bases for J; bases not matched to a gene: 6. The CDR3 nucleotides read TGTGCCAGCAGCAGAGGGACAGCCGCTGGGGCCAACGTCCTGACTTTC. Translating it yields CASSRGTAAGANVLTF.

For the CDR3, the DNA is TGTGCCAGTAGTATGTGGCGGGAGGCCACCGGGGAGCTGTTTTTT. The encoded protein is CASSMWREATGELFF. J is TRBJ2-2 and V is TRBV19, with 8 nucleotides matching TRBD2. The junction had 4 bases not matched to a gene; V was cut back by 3 bases and J by 4 bases. This CDR3 has 15 amino acids. CDR1 and CDR2 (germline): LNHDA, SQIVND (reference sequence).

V gene TRBV11-3 combines with J gene TRBJ2-5, with 16 positions matching TRBD2. Germline lookup yields CDR1 SGHNT and CDR2 YENEEA. CDR3 length: 19 amino acids. V lost 5 bases to trimming and J lost 4 bases; unmatched junction nucleotides: 13. The CDR3: CASSPPPGLAGGPIETQYF. For the CDR3, the DNA is TGTGCCAGCAGCCCGCCCCCGGGACTAGCGGGGGGGCCTATAGAGACCCAGTACTTC. The entire variable domain, with the rest obtained from reference TRBV11-3 and TRBJ2-5, is as follows: EAGVVQSPRYKIIEKKQPVAFWCNPISGHNTLYWYLQNLGQGPELLIRYENEEAVDDSQLPKDRFSAERLKGVDSTLKIQPAELGDSAVYLCASSPPPGLAGGPIETQYFGPGTRLLVL.